This is a list of T cell receptor beta chains from one sample in a study of T cells in Graves' hyperthyroidism and ophthalmopathy. Each CDR3 protein gets one entry after TCRdb re-called the multiplex PCR reads with MiXCR. This table holds around 450,000 distinct CDR3 sequences, 12% to 15% found once. The specimen sequenced was blood. The source is a woman aged 18-29 years with Graves' hyperthyroidism. CDR3s include the opening cysteine and the closing phenylalanine or tryptophan. The D gene is left open where the match is weak. For some rows the clone size is stated as once, few or many, or as a class when expanded; others skip it.

length: 19; V: TRBV4-3; J: TRBJ2-3; D: TRBD2; size: few; CDR3: CASSQDRPSGSIITDTQYF; DNA: TGCGCCAGCAGCCAAGATCGTCCTAGCGGGAGCATTATAACAGATACGCAGTATTTT
length: 14; V: TRBV7-3; J: TRBJ2-1; D: TRBD2; size: many; CDR3: CASSLTSGKGEQFF; DNA: TGTGCCAGCAGCTTGACTAGCGGGAAGGGTGAGCAGTTCTTC
length: 13; V: TRBV20-1; J: TRBJ1-5; D: .; size: many; CDR3: CSARRRVARPQHF; DNA: TGCAGTGCTAGAAGAAGGGTCGCGAGGCCCCAGCATTTT
length: 15; V: TRBV6-1; J: TRBJ1-1; D: .; size: many; CDR3: CASSYGRQRNTEAFF; DNA: TGTGCCAGCAGTTATGGGAGGCAGAGGAACACTGAAGCTTTCTTT
length: 13; V: TRBV6-1; J: TRBJ1-6; D: .; size: .; CDR3: CASSEVLNSPLHF; DNA: TGTGCCAGCAGTGAAGTTTTGAATTCACCCCTCCACTTT
length: 13; V: TRBV5-1; J: TRBJ2-3; D: .; size: .; CDR3: CASTAVSTDTQYF; DNA: TGCGCCAGCACAGCGGTTAGCACAGATACGCAGTATTTT
length: 17; V: TRBV27; J: TRBJ2-2; D: .; size: few; CDR3: CASSARETLLNTGELFF; DNA: TGTGCCAGCAGTGCACGGGAAACTTTATTGAACACCGGGGAGCTGTTTTTT
length: 15; V: TRBV18; J: TRBJ2-5; D: .; size: many; CDR3: CASSRDLARQETQYF; DNA: TGTGCCAGCTCACGGGACTTAGCCCGACAAGAGACCCAGTACTTC
length: 14; V: TRBV7-2; J: TRBJ1-6; D: .; size: .; CDR3: CASRQGRGNSPLHF; DNA: TGTGCCAGCAGACAGGGACGGGGGAATTCACCCCTCCACTTT
length: 13; V: TRBV29-1; J: TRBJ1-1; D: .; size: .; CDR3: CSVLRKMNTEAFF; DNA: TGCAGCGTTCTAAGAAAAATGAACACTGAAGCTTTCTTT
length: 13; V: TRBV7-9; J: TRBJ1-2; D: .; size: many; CDR3: CASSLEGMDGYTF; DNA: TGTGCCAGCAGCTTAGAAGGGATGGATGGCTACACCTTC
length: 15; V: TRBV20-1; J: TRBJ2-1; D: .; size: .; CDR3: CSARTARSSYNEQFF; DNA: TGCAGTGCTAGAACCGCAAGGAGCTCCTACAATGAGCAGTTCTTC
length: 13; V: TRBV30; J: TRBJ1-1; D: TRBD1; size: many; CDR3: CAWMGQGFTEAFF; DNA: TGTGCCTGGATGGGACAGGGGTTCACTGAAGCTTTCTTT
length: 15; V: TRBV20-1; J: TRBJ1-1; D: TRBD1; size: many; CDR3: CSALSMTGANTEAFF; DNA: TGCAGTGCTCTCTCTATGACAGGGGCGAACACTGAAGCTTTCTTT
length: 15; V: TRBV7-8; J: TRBJ1-1; D: TRBD1; size: many; CDR3: CASSTRGQGDTEAFF; DNA: TGTGCCAGCAGCACCCGGGGACAGGGTGACACTGAAGCTTTCTTT
length: 14; V: TRBV9; J: TRBJ1-2; D: TRBD1; size: .; CDR3: CAGSAGTGYYGYTF; DNA: TGTGCCGGCAGCGCCGGGACAGGGTACTATGGCTACACCTTC